The rows below give T cell receptor beta chains drawn from one sample of a study of T-cell memory formation after mild COVID-19. MiXCR was run by TCRdb on the 5' RACE reads, yielding one entry per CDR3 protein. This sample has hundreds of thousands of distinct CDR3 sequences, with 20% to 30% found just once. The sample was PBMCs or a T cell subset sorted from them (not recorded which). The receptors originated from an adult woman who had mild COVID-19 (a few samples of this study predate the infection). Cell type and time point are not known. Both conserved end residues are part of each CDR3. Each record gives: J gene, V gene, CDR3 protein.

>TRBJ1-1|TRBV24-1
CATSDSRGGGSGVEAFF
>TRBJ1-5|TRBV2
CASSEEGISNQPQHF
>TRBJ2-1|TRBV30
CAWSGLAKQFF
>TRBJ2-2|TRBV12-3/TRBV12-4
CASSFRTGQGELFF
>TRBJ1-2|TRBV4-1
CASSQVAGIYGYTF
>TRBJ2-5|TRBV7-3
CASSLGSGGWQETQYF
>TRBJ1-1|TRBV7-2
CASSLGGPGNTEAFF
>TRBJ2-5|TRBV7-6
CASCLAGGPGETQYF
>TRBJ2-5|TRBV24-1
CATSARDFQETQYF
>TRBJ2-2|TRBV29-1
CSVEMGSNTGELFF
>TRBJ2-7|TRBV12-3/TRBV12-4
CASTFPFSEQYF
>TRBJ2-7|TRBV19
CASSIGLNSYEQYF
>TRBJ2-1|TRBV3-1
CASSAGQSLVPQFF
>TRBJ2-3|TRBV3-1
CASSQDFVIGTDTQYF
>TRBJ1-1|TRBV27
CATRREGRAFF
>TRBJ1-1|TRBV7-9
CASSTGTGGQLNTEAFF
>TRBJ1-5|TRBV24-1
CATSPATSNQPKHF
>TRBJ2-1|TRBV4-3
CASSPYLTKPSQFF
>TRBJ2-3|TRBV9
CASSAGTTSTDTQYF
>TRBJ2-7|TRBV5-1
CASSLAVRGKKQYF
>TRBJ1-2|TRBV3-1
CASSQEGLNRGYTF
>TRBJ2-4|TRBV5-6
CASSNSGTSGGPAQYF
>TRBJ2-7|TRBV12-3/TRBV12-4
CASSFNTGRVRIHEQYF
>TRBJ1-5|TRBV20-1
CSAPASVSGQPQHF
>TRBJ2-7|TRBV6-6
CASTPEGGYEQYF
>TRBJ1-3|TRBV7-9
CASSLGPRGGNTIYF
>TRBJ2-1|TRBV24-1
CATSDPTSGTLSSYNEQFF
>TRBJ2-4|TRBV12-3/TRBV12-4
CASSPRRLVGNIQYF
>TRBJ2-3|TRBV6-6
CASWDNAYQNTQYF
>TRBJ2-1|TRBV29-1
CSVGWRVNNEQFF
>TRBJ2-5|TRBV7-2
CASSLGASGSTETQYF
>TRBJ2-1|TRBV7-9
CANQDGLNEQFF
>TRBJ2-3|TRBV7-9
CASSAGTTRTDTQYF
>TRBJ2-6|TRBV3-1
CASSQTASSGANVLTF
>TRBJ2-7|TRBV7-9
CASSLPATYEQYF
>TRBJ2-3|TRBV7-2
CASSPPVGRGGWNTQYF
>TRBJ1-3|TRBV9
CASSPSGTHSGNTIYF
>TRBJ2-2|TRBV7-8
CASSLIGGFPSNTGELFF
>TRBJ2-7|TRBV12-3/TRBV12-4
CASSDTGTHSYEQYF
>TRBJ2-2|TRBV20-1
CSATSGDTGELFF
>TRBJ1-1|TRBV4-1
CASSQDLVSGGNTEAFF
>TRBJ2-7|TRBV7-2
CASSNAYEQYF
>TRBJ2-2|TRBV12-3/TRBV12-4
CASSFILWTWNTGELFF
>TRBJ2-3|TRBV7-6
CASSLAGVTPDTQYF
>TRBJ2-1|TRBV7-6
CASSLEGHLAEQFF
>TRBJ2-3|TRBV7-9
CASSPRGTSTDTQYF
>TRBJ2-7|TRBV7-9
CASSLTLWERREQYF
>TRBJ2-7|TRBV12-3/TRBV12-4
CASRHRDRSPYEQYF
>TRBJ1-1|TRBV12-3/TRBV12-4
CASSFSQGTFEAFF
>TRBJ2-7|TRBV6-1
CASSEKGTPNYEQYF
>TRBJ1-1|TRBV5-1
CASSLAVRTQVNTEAFF
>TRBJ1-2|TRBV6-2/TRBV6-3
CASSRTHYGYTF
>TRBJ1-2|TRBV12-3/TRBV12-4
CASSPRTGPYYGYTF
>TRBJ2-5|TRBV4-2
CASSQDVAGLGRETQYF
>TRBJ1-1|TRBV14
CASSQDWTGNAFF
>TRBJ2-7|TRBV7-3
CASSPTGRERYF
>TRBJ2-5|TRBV12-3/TRBV12-4
CASSRGGETQYF